One and the same sample provided the 13 T cell receptor beta chains below, sequenced in a study of shared clonotypes between healthy human individuals. The data were produced by immunoSEQ multiplex PCR, yet TCRdb's version contains in-frame clones alone and is incomplete. This sample yields about 610,000 clones, of which approximately 97% are seen a single time; around 0.057% belongs to the top ten. The sequencing input was naive CD4+ T cells sorted from blood. The subset: CD45RA+ positively selected. The source is a woman aged 25 to 39 in good health.

CDR3 DNA sequence: TGCAGCGTTGAATCAGCTGGTGGCACTGAAGCTTTCTTT. Protein: CSVESAGGTEAFF. The V and J genes are TRBV29-1 and TRBJ1-1; no clear D. The V gene's germline CDR1 is SQVTM and CDR2 ANQGSEA. Trimming stripped 2 bases from V and 4 bases from J, with 11 bases between. The CDR3 runs 13 residues.

V usage is TRBV27 and J usage is TRBJ2-7, with 7 bases identical to TRBD1. The CDR3 is 15 residues long. With 2 bases clipped from V and 1 base from J, the junction kept 5 bases outside the gene matches. The germline CDR1 and CDR2 sequences are MNHEY and SMNVEV (reference sequence). The CDR3 region has the DNA TGTGCCAGCAGTTTAATGGGGACAGATTCCTACGAGCAGTACTTC. Protein sequence: CASSLMGTDSYEQYF.

The chain uses TRBV7-2 and TRBJ1-2; D unresolved. CDR1 and CDR2 from the germline V gene are SGHTA and FQGNSA. The CDR3 runs 15 residues. Trimming shortened V by 5 bases and J by 4 bases, and 17 bases separated the two germline ends. CDR3 nucleotides: TGTGCCAGCAGCCGTCAATCGGCCACAACCTATGGCTACACCTTC. Translated: CASSRQSATTYGYTF.

The rearrangement uses TRBV6-5 and TRBJ1-3, with D maybe TRBD1 (6 bases). Trimming shortened V by 2 bases and J by 4 bases, and 12 bases separated the two germline ends. This CDR3 spans 15 amino acids. The V gene's germline CDR1 is MNHEY and CDR2 SVGAGI. CDR3 sequence (DNA): TGTGCCAGCAGTTACAACACCGGGACAGGAAACACCATATATTTT. Its protein is CASSYNTGTGNTIYF.

The chain has TRBV14 and TRBJ1-3; 7 positions match TRBD1. The germline V gene encodes CDR1 SGHDN and CDR2 FVKESK. V was clipped by 4 bases and J by 0 bases; unmatched bases: 3. The CDR3 consists of 15 residues. The CDR3 spells CASSRQGLSGNTIYF. As DNA, the CDR3 is TGTGCCAGCAGCCGACAGGGTCTCTCTGGAAACACCATATATTTT. Based on the CDR3 plus reference TRBV14 and TRBJ1-3, the full variable domain is EAGVTQFPSHSVIEKGQTVTLRCDPISGHDNLYWYRRVMGKEIKFLLHFVKESKQDESGMPNNRFLAERTGGTYSTLKVQPAELEDSGVYFCASSRQGLSGNTIYFGEGSWLTVV.

The chain joins TRBV5-8 to TRBJ1-5; 7 positions agree with TRBD1. The germline V gene encodes CDR1 SGHTS and CDR2 YDEGEE. There are 15 residues in the CDR3. The V segment lost 3 bases and the J segment 4 bases; nucleotides outside the gene matches: 7. The chain's CDR3 is CASSSTGRGNQPQHF. CDR3 nucleotide sequence: TGTGCCAGCAGCTCGACAGGCAGGGGGAATCAGCCCCAGCATTTT.

The V and J genes are TRBV28 and TRBJ2-5; 7 positions agree with TRBD1. This CDR3 region has 18 residues. Trimming took 5 bases from V and 11 from J; bases not matched to a gene: 26. Germline CDR1 is MDHEN and CDR2 is SYDVKM. The CDR3 is CASSPSTGFVSGSRVQYF. CDR3 nucleotides: TGTGCCAGCAGTCCCTCGACAGGGTTCGTGTCTGGATCTCGTGTGCAGTACTTC.

This sequence joins TRBV5-5 and TRBJ1-1, with a tentative D call TRBD1 (5 bases). The germline V gene has CDR1 SGHKS and CDR2 YYEKEE (reference sequence). CDR3 length equals 16 residues. V lost 0 bases, J lost 0 bases, and 12 bases lay in between. The CDR3 nucleotides read TGTGCCAGCAGCTTGGCCGTAGGGGTTTTGAACACTGAAGCTTTCTTT. It codes for CASSLAVGVLNTEAFF. The full variable domain, with the rest looked up from reference TRBV5-5 and TRBJ1-1, is DAGVTQSPTHLIKTRGQQVTLRCSPISGHKSVSWYQQVLGQGPQFIFQYYEKEERGRGNFPDRFSARQFPNYSSELNVNALLLGDSALYLCASSLAVGVLNTEAFFGQGTRLTVV.

The chain uses TRBV11-2 and TRBJ1-3; D is possibly TRBD1 (6 bases). V was trimmed by 4 bases and J by 0 bases, leaving 10 bases between them. The CDR3 consists of 15 residues. The germline CDR1 and CDR2 sequences are SGHAT and FQNNGV. In DNA form, the CDR3 reads TGTGCCAGCAGCTGGGGACAATCCTCTGGAAACACCATATATTTT. Its protein is CASSWGQSSGNTIYF. The full variable domain, completed using reference TRBV11-2 and TRBJ1-3, is EAGVAQSPRYKIIEKRQSVAFWCNPISGHATLYWYQQILGQGPKLLIQFQNNGVVDDSQLPKDRFSAERLKGVDSTLKIQPAKLEDSAVYLCASSWGQSSGNTIYFGEGSWLTVV.

J is TRBJ2-3 and V is TRBV2; a possible D gene is TRBD2 (5 bases). Germline V CDR1 and CDR2: SNHLY, FYNNEI. There are 13 residues in the CDR3. The chain's CDR3 is CAQRFVGTDTQYF. The CDR3 DNA sequence: TGTGCTCAGCGGTTTGTTGGCACAGATACGCAGTATTTT.

The CDR3 region is CASSIRNSYNEQFF. The CDR3 bases are TGTGCCAGCAGCATCAGAAATTCCTACAATGAGCAGTTCTTC. V usage is TRBV9 and J usage is TRBJ2-1; D is unclear. This CDR3 spans 14 amino acids. The ends were cut back, 4 bases at V and 1 base at J, with 9 bases in the middle. Germline assignment: CDR1 SGDLS and CDR2 YYNGEE.

The chain recombines TRBV28 with TRBJ1-5, with D perhaps TRBD1 (6 bases). CDR1 and CDR2 from the germline V gene are MDHEN and SYDVKM. This CDR3 spans 15 amino acids. Trimming cost V 6 bases and J 4 bases, with 16 bases left between them. The CDR3 is CASRGIQGTNQPQHF. Written as DNA, the CDR3 is TGTGCCAGCAGGGGGATACAGGGTACGAATCAGCCCCAGCATTTT.

The chain has TRBV19 and TRBJ1-1, with no clear D. Germline lookup yields CDR1 LNHDA and CDR2 SQIVND (reference sequence). V gave up 4 bases and J gave up 2 bases, with 11 bases separating them. The CDR3 is 14 amino acids. The CDR3 nucleotides read TGTGCCAGTAGTAATCACGGTTTTAACACTGAAGCTTTCTTT. This gives the protein CASSNHGFNTEAFF.